This T cell receptor (beta chain) appears in the sequencing data of a study of Ad26.COV2.S vaccination and SARS-CoV-2 variants. Study at large: Donor got 5x10^10 or 1x10^11 viral particles of Ad26.COV2.S.

Measured with immunoSEQ multiplex PCR; TCRdb has only the in-frame clones, and not every one. Here the sample spans some 290,000 clones, 85% to 90% being singletons. Germline loops: CDR1 MGHDK, CDR2 SYGVNS. Trimming shortened V by 1 base and J by 7 bases, and 13 bases separated the two germline ends. The CDR3 has 15 residues. Indicated treatment: some 19 received Ad26.COV2.S at low or high dose, single or two shots; five or six received placebo; per-sample allocation not given. Collection of samples fell on day 63 after the first vaccine or placebo injection. A Boston donor was an adult aged 18-55 years.

The sequence came from a person aged 18 to 65 who received the Ad26.COV2.S COVID-19 vaccine or a placebo. The input for sequencing was peripheral blood, taken in a trial of Ad26.COV2.S vaccine versus placebo. This chain connects TRBV25-1 to TRBJ1-4; possible D gene TRBD1, 5 bases. In DNA form, the CDR3 reads TGTGCCAGCAGTGAATTTGGGGGGGGAAGTGAAAAACTGTTTTTT. Its protein product is CASSEFGGGSEKLFF.